These 26 T cell receptor beta chains were sequenced from one sample in a study of CD8+ T cells in alopecia areata (dated by TCRdb to the late 2010s). Receptor libraries were prepared by the immunoSEQ multiplex PCR assay. RNA was extracted from all samples and reverse transcribed into cDNA, which served as template for TCR sequencing. The immuneACCESS repertoire file appears here via TCRdb, limited to in-frame rearrangements. These files lack a portion of the clones; in checked studies, under half of the deficit traces to unresolved V genes, and the cause of the others is not known. The sample has approximately 120,000 clones on record, roughly 55% of them singletons. Jointly, the top ten make up around 5.7% of the sample. The time point tag for this specimen amounts to: four to five weeks on oral tofacitinib. The meaning of the sample's treatment or condition label: oral pan-JAK inhibitor, 5-10 mg twice daily.

Sequenced material: CD4+ T cells sorted from blood, taken at week 4, from a patient treated with tofacitinib. The receptor set was obtained from a human donor with alopecia areata.

The V gene is TRBV10-3, the J gene TRBJ1-2; D gene uncertain. V dropped 5 bases and J dropped 6 bases, with 13 bases sitting between them. The CDR3 is 13 residues long. The germline V gene encodes CDR1 ENHRY and CDR2 SYGVKD. The CDR3 region is CAISPAGPDGYTF. In nucleotides, the CDR3 is TGTGCCATCAGTCCCGCGGGCCCAGATGGCTACACCTTC.

The V gene is TRBV9, the J gene TRBJ2-1; 15 nucleotides line up with TRBD2. The V gene end was trimmed by 7 bases and the J gene end by 0 bases; junction bases not matched to a gene: 5. Germline CDR1 reads SGDLS; CDR2 reads YYNGEE. This CDR3 is built from 17 residues. The CDR3 reads CASSLGLAGGSYNEQFF. The DNA for the CDR3 is TGTGCCAGCTCGTTGGGACTAGCGGGGGGCTCCTACAATGAGCAGTTCTTC.

The V and J genes are TRBV9 and TRBJ2-5; TRBD1 might be the D (6 bases). This CDR3 spans 17 amino acids. The germline gives CDR1 SGDLS, CDR2 YYNGEE. V lost 1 base and J 1 base, leaving 17 bases between the germline ends. The CDR3 DNA follows: TGTGCCAGCAGCGTAAGCTCTTTCGGACAGCCCCAAGAGACCCAGTACTTC. Translated, it gives CASSVSSFGQPQETQYF.

This clone was observed a single time. J is TRBJ1-6 and V is TRBV2; D possibly corresponds to TRBD1 (5 bases). V was shortened by 8 bases and J by 9 bases, with 20 bases between the two germline ends. CDR3 length: 15 amino acids. From germline, CDR1 is SNHLY and CDR2 FYNNEI. This CDR3 is CASEGLGQGSSPLHF. The CDR3 nucleotides are TGTGCCAGCGAGGGACTGGGGCAGGGTTCTTCACCCCTCCACTTT.

This clone was found many times. CDR3 sequence: CASSPTGGGELFF. CDR3 DNA sequence: TGTGCCAGCAGCCCAACAGGGGGCGGGGAGCTGTTTTTT. V gene TRBV7-2 combines with J gene TRBJ2-2; 8 bases align to TRBD1. CDR1 and CDR2 from the germline V gene are SGHTA and FQGNSA. With V trimmed by 5 bases and J by 7 bases, 3 bases remained unmatched. The CDR3 runs 13 residues. The entire variable domain, with the rest obtained from reference TRBV7-2 and TRBJ2-2, is as follows: GAGVSQSPSNKVTEKGKDVELRCDPISGHTALYWYRQSLGQGLEFLIYFQGNSAPDKSGLPSDRFSAERTGGSVSTLTIQRTQQEDSAVYLCASSPTGGGELFFGEGSRLTVL.

This clone was counted only a few times. V and J are TRBV5-1 and TRBJ2-5; D possibly corresponds to TRBD2 (5 bases). V gave up 4 bases and J gave up 10 bases, with 20 bases separating them. The CDR3 runs 14 residues. The germline CDR1 and CDR2 sequences are SGHRS and YFSETQ. The CDR3 sequence is CASSADSPFGVQYF. The CDR3 DNA follows: TGCGCCAGCAGCGCGGACTCGCCGTTTGGCGTCCAGTACTTC.

The rearrangement uses TRBV30 and TRBJ1-5; TRBD1 is a possible D gene (5 bases). Germline V gene data show CDR1 as GTSNPN and CDR2 as SVGIG (reference sequence). The V end lost 3 bases, the J end lost 6 bases, and 12 bases lay between the germline ends. The CDR3 loop spans 13 amino acids. This CDR3 is CAWSDSFGQPQHF. The CDR3 DNA reads as TGTGCCTGGAGCGACAGTTTCGGTCAGCCCCAGCATTTT. Drawing the rest from reference TRBV30 and TRBJ1-5, the complete variable domain is SQTIHQWPATLVQPVGSPLSLECTVEGTSNPNLYWYRQAAGRGLQLLFYSVGIGQISSEVPQNLSASRPQDRQFILSSKKLLLSDSGFYLCAWSDSFGQPQHFGDGTRLSIL.

The V and J genes are TRBV5-1 and TRBJ2-5; TRBD2 matches 10 bases. The CDR3 length is 15 residues. V gave up 4 bases and J gave up 5 bases; unmatched junction bases: 8. The germline V gene encodes CDR1 SGHRS and CDR2 YFSETQ. Here the CDR3 reads CASSGNTGLAETQYF. CDR3 nucleotide sequence: TGCGCCAGCAGCGGAAACACGGGACTAGCGGAGACCCAGTACTTC.

The V gene is TRBV30, the J gene TRBJ2-2; D not resolved. Germline CDR1 reads GTSNPN; CDR2 reads SVGIG (reference sequence). V gave up 4 bases and J gave up 4 bases, with 4 bases separating them. The CDR3 has 11 amino acids. The CDR3 DNA reads TGTGCCTGGACACGCACCGGGGAGCTGTTTTTT. This codes for CAWTRTGELFF.

The rearrangement joins TRBV9 to TRBJ1-2, with D hard to call. The V and J ends lost 0 bases and 0 bases respectively, with 6 bases between them. CDR3 length: 14 residues. Germline-derived CDR1 and CDR2 are SGDLS and YYNGEE. CDR3 amino acids: CASSVGMTNYGYTF. Here the CDR3 DNA reads TGTGCCAGCAGCGTAGGGATGACTAACTATGGCTACACCTTC.

The chain combines TRBV29-1 with TRBJ1-2; D perhaps matches TRBD1 (6 bases). V was clipped by 4 bases and J by 6 bases, with 18 bases between them. There are 14 residues in the CDR3. In germline, CDR1 is SQVTM, CDR2 ANQGSEA. As DNA, the CDR3 is TGCAGCGTTGGTGGGAACAGGGTCAGCGATGGCTACACCTTC. As protein: CSVGGNRVSDGYTF.

The chain recombines TRBV7-2 with TRBJ2-5, with TRBD2 matching 7 bases. Germline V gene sequence: CDR1 SGHTA, CDR2 FQGNSA. The CDR3 has 17 amino acids. With V trimmed by 4 bases and J by 2 bases, 13 bases remained unmatched. The CDR3 coding sequence is TGTGCCAGCAGCTCAAGCTCTAGCGGAGCCTTTCAAGAGACCCAGTACTTC. It yields the protein CASSSSSSGAFQETQYF.

The rearrangement uses TRBV29-1 and TRBJ1-2; D remains ambiguous. The germline gives CDR1 SQVTM, CDR2 ANQGSEA. Between the trimmed V and J ends, which lost 4 bases and 2 bases, there was a span of 8 bases. The CDR3 spans 12 residues. The CDR3 nucleotides read TGCAGCGTTGCGGAGGGAAACTATGGCTACACCTTC. It is translated as CSVAEGNYGYTF.

This clone was detected a few times. V is TRBV28 and J is TRBJ2-5; 7 positions match TRBD1. V shed 10 bases, J shed 1 base, and the junction held 6 bases outside the gene matches. Germline CDR1 and CDR2: MDHEN and SYDVKM. The CDR3 loop spans 13 amino acids. CDR3 region: CAILRTGQETQYF. The DNA of the CDR3 is TGTGCCATCCTAAGGACAGGCCAAGAGACCCAGTACTTC.

The rearrangement uses TRBV10-3 and TRBJ1-1; D perhaps matches TRBD1 (5 bases). Trimming cost V 6 bases and J 6 bases, with 17 bases left between them. This CDR3 spans 14 amino acids. Germline assignment: CDR1 ENHRY and CDR2 SYGVKD. The CDR3 DNA follows: TGTGCCATCAGGGGAGCTCGGGACTCCGCTGAAGCTTTCTTT. It codes for CAIRGARDSAEAFF.

This clone has a handful of counts. V and J are TRBV29-1 and TRBJ1-3; no clear D gene. Looked up from germline, CDR1 is SQVTM and CDR2 is ANQGSEA. With 3 bases removed from V and 3 bases from J, the gap between germline ends came to 18 bases. The CDR3 consists of 16 residues. Here the CDR3 DNA reads TGCAGCGTTGAGATCGGCGATTGGATTTTTGGAAACACCATATATTTT. It is translated as CSVEIGDWIFGNTIYF.

The rearrangement uses TRBV27 and TRBJ1-2, with 7 bases identical to TRBD1. CDR3 length: 17 amino acids. V dropped 6 bases and J dropped 6; count of bases not matched to a gene: 19. The germline V gene encodes CDR1 MNHEY and CDR2 SMNVEV (reference sequence). Here the CDR3 DNA reads TGTGCCAGCAGGTCCCTGGGTACAGGGGCTTGGCTTGATGGCTACACCTTC. Translated, it gives CASRSLGTGAWLDGYTF.

The genes are TRBV6-1 and TRBJ2-1; either TRBD1 or TRBD2 may fit D (5 bases each). Germline CDR1 and CDR2: MNHNS and SASEGT. The V end lost 8 bases, the J end lost 15 bases, and 14 bases lay between the germline ends. This CDR3 is built from 10 residues. CDR3: CASGDRVRFF. CDR3 sequence (DNA): TGTGCCAGCGGGGACCGGGTACGGTTCTTC.

This sequence joins TRBV5-1 and TRBJ2-1; 9 nucleotides match TRBD2. V gave up 4 bases and J gave up 5 bases; unmatched junction bases: 10. This CDR3 contains 16 residues. Germline CDR1 SGHRS, CDR2 YFSETQ. CDR3 sequence: CASSPAGTSKNNEQFF. The CDR3 DNA is TGCGCCAGCAGCCCCGCCGGGACTAGCAAAAACAATGAGCAGTTCTTC. Drawing the rest from reference TRBV5-1 and TRBJ2-1, the complete variable domain is KAGVTQTPRYLIKTRGQQVTLSCSPISGHRSVSWYQQTPGQGLQFLFEYFSETQRNKGNFPGRFSGRQFSNSRSEMNVSTLELGDSALYLCASSPAGTSKNNEQFFGPGTRLTVL.

A few counts support this clone. The chain is built from TRBV5-1 and TRBJ2-5; the match to TRBD1 covers 7 bases. Germline V gives CDR1 SGHRS, CDR2 YFSETQ. V lost 4 bases, J lost 3 bases, and 12 bases stayed unmatched. CDR3 length equals 16 residues. The CDR3 here is CASSQRDSMFEETQYF. CDR3 in DNA: TGCGCCAGCAGCCAAAGGGACAGTATGTTCGAAGAGACCCAGTACTTC.

In this sample, this clone turned up a few times. V is TRBV30 and J is TRBJ1-5; D possibly corresponds to TRBD1 (5 bases). This CDR3 region has 17 residues. V was pared by 0 bases and J by 3 bases, with 18 bases between. Per germline, CDR1 GTSNPN and CDR2 SVGIG (reference sequence). Written as DNA, the CDR3 is TGTGCCTGGAGTGTACGTGGGGCCGTCGTTTCCAATCAGCCCCAGCATTTT. Its protein is CAWSVRGAVVSNQPQHF.

In this sample, this clone turned up once. The chain uses TRBV2 and TRBJ2-7; D possibly corresponds to TRBD2 (5 bases). CDR3 length: 13 residues. V was clipped by 7 bases and J by 4 bases, with 14 bases between them. Per the germline V gene, CDR1 is SNHLY and CDR2 is FYNNEI. The CDR3 sequence is CASKEGETYEQYF. DNA for the CDR3: TGTGCCAGCAAAGAGGGAGAGACGTACGAGCAGTACTTC.

V gene TRBV5-1 combines with J gene TRBJ1-4; D is undetermined. The CDR3 length is 15 residues. Germline V gene lookup returns CDR1 SGHRS and CDR2 YFSETQ. The germline V and J ends were trimmed by 0 bases and 0 bases, with 6 bases remaining between them. CDR3 protein: CASSLDVATNEKLFF. CDR3 coding DNA: TGCGCCAGCAGCTTGGACGTTGCAACTAATGAAAAACTGTTTTTT.

The sample holds many counts of this clone. This sequence joins TRBV2 and TRBJ1-6; D is unresolved. V lost 2 bases, J lost 7 bases, and 18 bases lay in between. The germline CDR1 and CDR2 sequences are SNHLY and FYNNEI. This CDR3 contains 17 residues. The CDR3 region has the DNA TGTGCCAGCAGTGAATTATCAATGAGGACGGGCAATTCACCCCTCCACTTT. Amino acid sequence: CASSELSMRTGNSPLHF. Filled out from reference TRBV2 and TRBJ1-6, the complete variable domain reads EPEVTQTPSHQVTQMGQEVILRCVPISNHLYFYWYRQILGQKVEFLVSFYNNEISEKSEIFDDQFSVERPDGSNFTLKIRSTKLEDSAMYFCASSELSMRTGNSPLHFGNGTRLTVT.

The gene calls are TRBV7-3 and TRBJ2-2; possible D gene TRBD2, 6 bases. The V end lost 5 bases, the J end lost 4 bases, and 17 bases lay between the germline ends. This CDR3 comprises 16 residues. CDR1 and CDR2 (germline): SGHTA, FQGTGA. The CDR3 loop reads CASSGGAGGATGELFF. CDR3 coding DNA: TGTGCCAGCAGCGGCGGGGCTGGAGGGGCCACCGGGGAGCTGTTTTTT.

This chain uses TRBV5-1 with TRBJ2-7; a possible D gene is TRBD1 (5 bases). This CDR3 has 13 residues. Germline V gene lookup returns CDR1 SGHRS and CDR2 YFSETQ. V lost 0 bases and J 2 bases, leaving 6 bases between the germline ends. The CDR3 is CASSLAGTYEQYF. The CDR3 coding sequence is TGCGCCAGCAGCTTGGCAGGGACCTACGAGCAGTACTTC. Filled out from reference TRBV5-1 and TRBJ2-7, the complete variable domain reads KAGVTQTPRYLIKTRGQQVTLSCSPISGHRSVSWYQQTPGQGLQFLFEYFSETQRNKGNFPGRFSGRQFSNSRSEMNVSTLELGDSALYLCASSLAGTYEQYFGPGTRLTVT.